The T cell receptor beta chain under discussion was sequenced for a study of T cells in Graves' hyperthyroidism and ophthalmopathy (dated by TCRdb to the late 2010s). Background on the whole study: Peripheral blood samples were taken at initial diagnosis, before any treatment was given. A discovery cohort of around 100 patients, approximately 45 with Graves' ophthalmopathy and about 58 with stable Graves' hyperthyroidism, was used to find distinguishing TCR V-J signatures. Prospective prediction of ophthalmopathy was tested in an independent validation cohort consisting of some 19 hyperthyroidism patients and 15 to 17 patients who later progressed to ophthalmopathy. The approximately 97 discovery patients were randomly divided into training and test sets at a 7:3 ratio. The study also compared thyroid tissue and blood T-cell repertoires from 6 or 7 Graves' hyperthyroidism patients. Once sampling was done, hyperthyroidism patients were given methimazole at a starting dose of 30 mg daily, whereas ophthalmopathy patients were given high-dose intravenous methylprednisolone. According to the paper, TCR Vbeta CDR3 sequencing was carried out on some 130 peripheral blood samples, which came from under 50 ophthalmopathy, some 73 hyperthyroidism and roughly 17 progressor patients. The paper as a whole reports these results and caveats: A 13 V-J signature model separated ophthalmopathy from stable hyperthyroidism, with 87.88% sensitivity and about 81% specificity in cross-validation and 80%/75% in testing. Most expanded thyroid clonotypes (frequency above 0.001) were also detected in blood, suggesting blood repertoires may reflect thyroid immune responses. During validation, the model predicted progression to ophthalmopathy a median of about 6.3 months ahead of onset, with approximately 70% sensitivity and 72% to 80% specificity. Sample size was not statistically predetermined, and investigators were not blinded to group allocation.

Amplification of TCR beta CDR3 regions was carried out from RNA transcripts. The first round of RT-PCR for the TCR CDR3 was performed with the HTBI primer set and the Qiagen OneStep RT-PCR kit. A second multiplex PCR round built the libraries, followed by size selection and purification. The libraries were sequenced on an Illumina HiSeq2000 using paired-end 100 bp reads. The authors processed their data as follows. SOAPnuke was used to process the raw data, throwing out any read that contained adapters or uncalled bases, had a mean Phred below 15, or lacked an exact constant-primer or identifier match. High-quality paired reads were merged using COPE v1.2.5, and each unique nucleotide sequence was defined as a clonotype. MiTCR v1.1 was used to align the clonotypes against IMGT TRBV, TRBD and TRBJ reference segments. The analysis was restricted to V-J combinations with a frequency above 0.0001, which together covered around 99% of the repertoires. A TCS score was defined as the ratio between F50 (clonal expansion) and ExV (chaos), using BLOSUM62-based TCRdist between CDR3 peptides within each V-J. Welch's t-statistics and random forest reduced just over 500 V-J features to 13, which were used in a naive Bayes classifier (R e1071). TCRdb reprocessing: public reads trimmed at Q25 with fastp, clones called with MiXCR, in-frame beta chains kept. Entries are consolidated by CDR3 protein sequence, retaining the most common genes and DNA. TCRdb assigned the V and J calls; the authors' analysis was not used. A total of a few hundred thousand distinct CDR3 sequences appear in this sample, about an eighth of them only once. Roughly 4.8% of the sample rests with the top ten.

Including the terminal cysteine and phenylalanine, the CDR3 comprises 17 residues. The CDR3 DNA has 51 bases and is translated from base 1. In the germline V gene (reference sequence), CDR1 corresponds to DFQATT and CDR2 to SNEGSKA. Trimming takes 3 bases off V and 4 bases off J; junction bases not matched to a gene: 11. Stable Graves' hyperthyroidism was defined as the absence of progression to ophthalmopathy over 18 months of follow-up. Hyperthyroidism patients were aged 18 to 65 years and newly diagnosed, with disease duration of less than 2 months. Any patient with an uncontrolled infection, another autoimmune disease, pregnancy or lactation was excluded. Diagnoses relied on clinical symptoms, serum thyroxine and TRAb, thyroid ultrasound and orbital computed tomography. PBMCs were separated from roughly 9.6 ml of fresh peripheral blood using Ficoll-Paque density gradient centrifugation. Total RNA was extracted using Trizol reagent, and RNA quality was assessed on an Agilent 2100 Bioanalyzer.

Remarks on this clonotype: The antigen this receptor binds is unknown. Base qualities are missing; no much larger clone stands one base away.

The clonotype comes from a woman in her late teens or twenties with Graves' hyperthyroidism. Material: blood. The chain employs TRBV20-1 and TRBJ2-2; a stretch of 10 junction bases matches TRBD2. Here the CDR3 is given as CSARFLAGASSTGELFF. Here is the DNA: TGCAGTGCTAGGTTCCTAGCGGGAGCCTCAAGCACCGGGGAGCTGTTTTTT.